This T cell receptor beta chain derives from a study of blood T cell repertoires in COVID-19. On the study more broadly: Sites across the United States, Italy and Spain contributed samples from acute and convalescent COVID-19. T cells, B-cell-depleted T cells, or PBMCs provided the cDNA or gDNA that served as material.

Original handling: Amplifying reference gene primers gave estimates of nucleated cell counts. Method: immunoSEQ multiplex PCR; TCRdb's copy keeps in-frame clones and lacks some. The D gene and trimming were derived from the DNA, and the V and J assignments and clone size from that table. This table has approximately 76,000 clones, approximately 80% appearing once. This receptor was obtained from a man aged 45-65 years with acute or convalescent COVID-19. The source material was peripheral blood.

The CDR3 DNA reads as TGTGCCAGCGGAGTGTCCTACAATGAGCAGTTCTTC. Protein product: CASGVSYNEQFF. The rearrangement links TRBV6-1 to TRBJ2-1; D unclear. The CDR3 is made up of 12 amino acids. Germline lookup yields CDR1 MNHNS and CDR2 SASEGT. V was clipped by 8 bases and J by 1 base, with 6 bases between them.